This T cell receptor (beta chain) is drawn from a study of T cells after yellow fever vaccination. Across the whole study: CD3, CD45RA, CCR7 and CD95 staining defined sorted EM, EMRA, CM and Tscm cells. Notes on the study in general: On day 0, almost all vaccine-responding clonotypes were undetectable in sorted memory subsets.

TCRdb recomputed calls from the 5' RACE reads with MiXCR, one row per CDR3 protein. The data show 45,000 to 60,000 distinct CDR3 sequences, about 5.6% seen once. This CDR3 is 13 amino acids long. Trimming left V 0 bases short and J 8 bases short, with 8 bases between. Looked up from germline, CDR1 is MGHRA and CDR2 is YSYEKL. The receptor was isolated from a man between 18 and 35 years old who received the YFV17D yellow fever vaccine. This sequence joins TRBV4-1 and TRBJ2-1, with D tentatively TRBD2 (6 bases). The specimen was PBMCs, either bulk or a sorted T-cell subset (CD4+, CD8+, memory, or dextramer-sorted; not recorded which), collected on the day of the yellow fever booster vaccination. DNA for the CDR3: TGCGCCAGCAGCCAAGATGGGGGGTATGAGCAGTTCTTC. Residues: CASSQDGGYEQFF.